This T cell receptor (beta chain) was observed in a study of blood T cell repertoires in COVID-19 (dated by TCRdb to the early 2020s). Some background on the complete study: The collaborator samples originated in the United States, Italy and Spain and spanned the acute and convalescent phases of COVID-19. The prospective study material was composed of cDNA or gDNA derived from T cells, B-cell-depleted T cells, or PBMCs. The dataset comprised deeply sampled blood TCRbeta repertoires from subjects exposed to, actively infected with, or recovered from COVID-19. A freely available public database, intended as a resource for researchers studying the immune response to SARS-CoV-2, is where the repertoires were released. The samples were drawn from the first 160 participants of the ongoing ImmuneRACE study and from some 1,300 subjects provided by 6 global collaborators. The sample metadata nearly always contained a de-identified subject ID, COVID-19 status, age in years and sex. Where available, HLA class I and class II types were taken from metadata supplied by the sample provider and were not determined by assay-based typing.

With respect to this clone: Its binding antigen is unknown. Base qualities are not at hand, and no much larger clone is one base apart.

CDR3 length: 20 amino acids, cysteine to phenylalanine. Of the read, only the CDR3 DNA is kept; its 60 bases are in frame from base 1. V has 0 bases trimmed and J has 0 bases trimmed; junction bases matching no gene number 14. The germline V gene (reference sequence) supplies CDR1 LGHDT and CDR2 YNNKEL. Overall study outcomes, separate from this receptor: Clinical and demographic metadata were provided uncurated, with the amount varying by source and participant.

Participants in the prospective study were aged 18 to 89 years, lived in over 20 United States geographic areas, and enrolled through a virtual design. In the prospective study, participants were assigned to cohorts based on the clinical history participants reported in a screening survey and a study questionnaire. Exposed participants had been in contact, within 2 weeks of entering the study, with a person who had a PCR-confirmed or clinician-diagnosed case of COVID-19. In the prospective study, whole blood, serum and a nasopharyngeal or oropharyngeal swab were collected from each participant by mobile phlebotomists. Participants in the prospective study had the option to provide additional blood draws and questionnaires over a roughly 2-month period. Before DNA extraction, prospective study blood samples were shipped either frozen or at room temperature. TCRbeta CDR3 regions were amplified from genomic DNA using the immunoSEQ Assay, a bias-controlled multiplex PCR. In the authors' own workflow: Within the assay, amplification of reference gene primers was used to estimate how many nucleated cells each sample contained. To quantify the absolute abundance of each unique TCRbeta CDR3 rearrangement, sequence reads were collapsed and filtered. For each sample, productive Simpson clonality was calculated by taking the square root of Simpson's diversity index across productive rearrangements. Imported from immuneACCESS, the table was reduced by TCRdb to in-frame sequences with V and J called. These copies leave out some clones; in studies compared against another copy, an unresolved V gene accounts for under half, and the cause of the remainder is not known. V, J and clone size were drawn from that table, and D and trimming were deduced from the DNA. The sample table holds some 320,000 clones, of which roughly 91% were seen once. The ten largest clones take up roughly 2.9% of the sample.

The sequence came from a woman between 45 and 65 years old who had been exposed to COVID-19. The rearrangement combines TRBV3-1 (or the pseudogene TRBV3-2) with TRBJ2-7; 10 bases in the junction line up with TRBD2. Sequences were obtained from PBMCs or T cells enriched from blood (not recorded which). The nucleotides read TGTGCCAGCAGCCAAGATCAGACGGGACGGGGACTAGCGCGCTCCTACGAGCAGTACTTC. Its protein reads: CASSQDQTGRGLARSYEQYF.